A selection of T cell receptor beta chains follows, all from one sample in a study of T cells after posttransplantation cyclophosphamide. Only in-frame clones appear in the TCRdb table, and some are missing; sequencing was by immunoSEQ multiplex PCR. The sample has approximately 22,000 clones; roughly 67% are singletons. Sample: memory CD4+ T cells sorted from PBMCs. These receptor sequences come from a woman aged 55-75 years in good health, CMV-negative, and a related stem cell transplant donor. CDR3s include the opening cysteine and the closing phenylalanine or tryptophan. A D gene is named only where the DNA matches it firmly. Rows may omit the clone size; those that give it use once, few, many or a size class.

- | TRBJ1-2 | TRBV5-6 | - | CASSLTFNRPNGGYTF | TGTGCCAGCAGCTTGACGTTCAACCGACCAAACGGGGGCTACACCTTC
once | TRBJ2-1 | TRBV15 | - | CATSRDGGEQFF | TGTGCCACCAGCAGAGACGGGGGTGAGCAGTTCTTC
- | TRBJ2-3 | TRBV5-6 | TRBD2 | CASSRARGRASYSTDTQYF | TGTGCCAGCAGCCGGGCTCGCGGGAGGGCCTCTTATAGCACAGATACGCAGTATTTT
- | TRBJ2-2 | TRBV11-3 | TRBD1 | CASSLVSTGHTGELFF | TGTGCCAGCAGCTTAGTCTCGACAGGGCACACCGGGGAGCTGTTTTTT
- | TRBJ1-1 | TRBV10-3 | TRBD1 | CAISGDRNTEAFF | TGTGCCATCAGTGGGGACAGGAACACTGAAGCTTTCTTT
few | TRBJ2-3 | TRBV19 | TRBD1 | CASSLRGRADTQYF | TGTGCCAGTTCACTCAGGGGGCGGGCAGATACGCAGTATTTT
- | TRBJ2-7 | TRBV2 | - | CASLPPGTYEQYF | TGTGCCAGCCTACCCCCAGGCACCTACGAGCAGTACTTC
- | TRBJ2-7 | TRBV27 | TRBD2 | CASSPVGLADHEQYF | TGTGCCAGCAGCCCCGTGGGACTAGCGGACCACGAGCAGTACTTC
few | TRBJ1-3 | TRBV6-5 | TRBD1 | CASRTTGLGNTIYF | TGTGCCAGCAGAACGACAGGGCTTGGAAACACCATATATTTT
- | TRBJ2-2 | TRBV18 | - | CASSPQGQTNTGELFF | TGTGCCAGCTCACCACAGGGGCAAACGAACACCGGGGAGCTGTTTTTT
- | TRBJ1-5 | TRBV19 | TRBD1 | CASSSPDRAGQPQHF | TGTGCCAGTAGTTCCCCGGACAGGGCAGGACAGCCCCAGCATTTT
- | TRBJ2-7 | TRBV28 | TRBD1 | CASIGTGPRKQYF | TGTGCCAGCATTGGGACAGGGCCTCGGAAGCAGTACTTC
- | TRBJ2-3 | TRBV5-8 | TRBD1 | CASSSGQGSDTQYF | TGTGCCAGCAGCTCAGGACAGGGGTCAGATACGCAGTATTTT
- | TRBJ2-7 | TRBV27 | - | CASSFQGSSYEQYF | TGTGCCAGCAGTTTTCAGGGGAGCTCCTACGAGCAGTACTTC
- | TRBJ2-5 | TRBV25-1 | - | CASSSGTGLGETQYF | TGTGCCAGCAGTTCCGGGACAGGACTAGGGGAGACCCAGTACTTC
- | TRBJ2-5 | TRBV19 | TRBD2 | CASSRPGLGQETQYF | TGTGCCAGTAGTAGACCGGGACTAGGGCAAGAGACCCAGTACTTC
- | TRBJ2-3 | TRBV5-6 | - | CASSFQQSTDTQYF | TGTGCCAGCAGCTTTCAACAGAGCACAGATACGCAGTATTTT
- | TRBJ2-7 | TRBV5-1 | TRBD2 | CASSVTSGGKQYF | TGCGCCAGCAGCGTCACTAGCGGGGGTAAGCAGTACTTC
- | TRBJ1-6 | TRBV10-1 | - | CASSETLASPPHF | TGCGCCAGCAGTGAAACCCTGGCTTCACCCCCCCACTTT
- | TRBJ2-7 | TRBV11-2 | - | CASSLETRGEQYF | TGTGCCAGCAGCTTAGAGACTAGGGGCGAGCAGTACTTC
- | TRBJ1-3 | TRBV7-2 | - | CASSLGQSGNTIYF | TGTGCCAGCAGCTTAGGGCAATCTGGAAACACCATATATTTT
medium-sized | TRBJ1-1 | TRBV10-3 | - | CAISESELTAFF | TGTGCCATCAGTGAGTCGGAGCTAACTGCTTTCTTT
- | TRBJ1-1 | TRBV29-1 | - | CSVAVATEAFF | TGCAGCGTGGCCGTTGCCACTGAAGCTTTCTTT
few | TRBJ2-2 | TRBV5-1 | TRBD2 | CASSLPGGGTGELFF | TGCGCCAGCAGCTTGCCCGGGGGGGGAACCGGGGAGCTGTTTTTT
- | TRBJ1-5 | TRBV28 | - | CASTGGGGSNQPQHF | TGTGCCAGCACGGGAGGGGGGGGAAGCAATCAGCCCCAGCATTTT
- | TRBJ2-7 | TRBV2 | TRBD2 | CASRWGLAGDFEQYF | TGTGCCAGCAGATGGGGGCTAGCGGGAGACTTCGAGCAGTACTTC